A selection of T cell receptor beta chains follows, all from one sample in a study of T cells after yellow fever vaccination. Using its own MiXCR run on the 5' RACE reads, TCRdb lists one record per CDR3 protein. The sample carries about 170,000 distinct CDR3 sequences, 11% recorded once. The sample in question was CD8+ T cells sorted from PBMCs, obtained 15 days after the yellow fever booster vaccination. These receptors were collected from a man younger than 35 who received the YFV17D yellow fever vaccine. Both conserved end residues are part of each CDR3. D genes are given only for firm matches. Size is omitted from some rows. Given values are once, few, many or a class for expanded clones.

v_call: TRBV4-3
j_call: TRBJ2-3
d_call: TRBD2
clone_size: few
cdr3_nt: TGCGCCAGCAGCCGGACGGGGGGGGATACGCAGTATTTT
cdr3_aa: CASSRTGGDTQYF

v_call: TRBV3-1
j_call: TRBJ2-2
d_call: TRBD2
clone_size: few
cdr3_nt: TGTGCCAGCAGCCGAAGCGGGGGGCAGAACACCGGGGAGCTGTTTTTT
cdr3_aa: CASSRSGGQNTGELFF

v_call: TRBV30
j_call: TRBJ1-1
d_call: .
clone_size: .
cdr3_nt: TGTGCCTGGAGTTGGTCGGGGCTCACTGAAGCTTTCTTT
cdr3_aa: CAWSWSGLTEAFF

v_call: TRBV5-1
j_call: TRBJ1-1
d_call: TRBD1
clone_size: many
cdr3_nt: TGCGCCAGCAGCCCGAAATGGGGACAGGGGAACACTGAAGCTTTCTTT
cdr3_aa: CASSPKWGQGNTEAFF

v_call: TRBV6-5
j_call: TRBJ2-3
d_call: TRBD2
clone_size: few
cdr3_nt: TGTGCCAGCAGAAAGGACCCCGGGCTAGCGGGGGGAGTTAGCACAGATACGCAGTATTTT
cdr3_aa: CASRKDPGLAGGVSTDTQYF

v_call: TRBV6-1
j_call: TRBJ1-4
d_call: .
clone_size: few
cdr3_nt: TGTGCCAGCAGCAGAAGGGCAGCCGTTGAAAAACTGTTTTTT
cdr3_aa: CASSRRAAVEKLFF

v_call: TRBV7-2
j_call: TRBJ2-1
d_call: .
clone_size: many
cdr3_nt: TGTGCCACCCTGGGCAGGGTGGGGTACAATGAGCAGTTCTTC
cdr3_aa: CATLGRVGYNEQFF

v_call: TRBV24-1
j_call: TRBJ2-3
d_call: .
clone_size: few
cdr3_nt: TGTGCCACCAGTATGGTTTCTTCTTCGGGTGTGGATACGCAGTATTTT
cdr3_aa: CATSMVSSSGVDTQYF

v_call: TRBV11-2
j_call: TRBJ2-1
d_call: .
clone_size: .
cdr3_nt: TGTGCCAGCAACACGGGGCTAACACTCTACAATGAGCAGTTCTTC
cdr3_aa: CASNTGLTLYNEQFF

v_call: TRBV6-5
j_call: TRBJ2-5
d_call: TRBD1
clone_size: few
cdr3_nt: TGTGCCAGCAGTTACACACCGGGACAGGGAGAGACCCAGTACTTC
cdr3_aa: CASSYTPGQGETQYF

v_call: TRBV7-6
j_call: TRBJ2-2
d_call: .
clone_size: few
cdr3_nt: TGTGCCAGCAGCTTGGTTTTGGGTTCCGGGGAGCTGTTTTTT
cdr3_aa: CASSLVLGSGELFF

v_call: TRBV7-3
j_call: TRBJ2-3
d_call: .
clone_size: many
cdr3_nt: TGTGCCAGCAGCTTAACCGGGTCTTTCACAGATACGCAGTATTTT
cdr3_aa: CASSLTGSFTDTQYF

v_call: TRBV20-1
j_call: TRBJ2-3
d_call: .
clone_size: .
cdr3_nt: TGCAGTGCTAGGGGGGCGATCGGGCGGACGTCAGATACGCAGTATTTT
cdr3_aa: CSARGAIGRTSDTQYF

v_call: TRBV4-1
j_call: TRBJ1-3
d_call: .
clone_size: many
cdr3_nt: TGCGCCAGCAGCCAAGTCCGGTCCTCTGGAAACACCATATATTTT
cdr3_aa: CASSQVRSSGNTIYF

v_call: TRBV27
j_call: TRBJ2-5
d_call: .
clone_size: .
cdr3_nt: TGTGCCAGCAGTTTTGGCCGGGGGGCAGCCGAGACCCAGTACTTC
cdr3_aa: CASSFGRGAAETQYF

v_call: TRBV29-1
j_call: TRBJ2-3
d_call: .
clone_size: few
cdr3_nt: TGCAGCCTTCGCGGAGCTAGCACAGATACGCAGTATTTT
cdr3_aa: CSLRGASTDTQYF

v_call: TRBV29-1
j_call: TRBJ2-5
d_call: .
clone_size: once
cdr3_nt: TGCAGCGCCGCCACTAGCTATGAAAGGAGGGAGACCCAGTACTTC
cdr3_aa: CSAATSYERRETQYF

v_call: TRBV12-3/TRBV12-4
j_call: TRBJ2-7
d_call: TRBD2
clone_size: .
cdr3_nt: TGTGCCAGCAGTTTTAGTAGCGGGGGGTACGAGCAGTACTTC
cdr3_aa: CASSFSSGGYEQYF

v_call: TRBV12-3/TRBV12-4
j_call: TRBJ2-7
d_call: .
clone_size: .
cdr3_nt: TGTGCCAGCAGCCGTGTTACGCCATACGAGCAGTACTTC
cdr3_aa: CASSRVTPYEQYF

v_call: TRBV7-6
j_call: TRBJ2-7
d_call: .
clone_size: many
cdr3_nt: TGTGCCAGCAGCCACGTGGGGATCTACGAGCAGTACTTC
cdr3_aa: CASSHVGIYEQYF

v_call: TRBV27
j_call: TRBJ2-1
d_call: TRBD2
clone_size: .
cdr3_nt: TGTGCCAGCAGTTCCCTCGGCGGGGGGCGGAATGAGCAGTTCTTC
cdr3_aa: CASSSLGGGRNEQFF

v_call: TRBV6-2/TRBV6-3
j_call: TRBJ1-1
d_call: TRBD1
clone_size: .
cdr3_nt: TGTGCCAGCAGCTACGCAGGGGGAGCGAACACTGAAGCTTTCTTT
cdr3_aa: CASSYAGGANTEAFF

v_call: TRBV11-2
j_call: TRBJ2-5
d_call: TRBD1
clone_size: .
cdr3_nt: TGTGCCAGCAGCGAACCGACAGGGAAGGAGACCCAGTACTTC
cdr3_aa: CASSEPTGKETQYF

v_call: TRBV12-3/TRBV12-4
j_call: TRBJ1-6
d_call: .
clone_size: .
cdr3_nt: TGTGCCAGCAGTCTGACATTGGTCGATTCACCCCTCCACTTT
cdr3_aa: CASSLTLVDSPLHF

v_call: TRBV4-1
j_call: TRBJ2-7
d_call: .
clone_size: .
cdr3_nt: TGCGCCAGCAGCCAAGAGGAGGGTACCTACGAGCAGTACTTC
cdr3_aa: CASSQEEGTYEQYF

v_call: TRBV6-2/TRBV6-3
j_call: TRBJ2-5
d_call: .
clone_size: .
cdr3_nt: TGTGCCAGCAGTTACCCCACGGGACTGGATTCCTGGACCCAGTACTTC
cdr3_aa: CASSYPTGLDSWTQYF

v_call: TRBV4-3
j_call: TRBJ2-3
d_call: TRBD1
clone_size: few
cdr3_nt: TGCGCCAGCAGCCAACGGACAGGGGAATGGGACACAGATACGCAGTATTTT
cdr3_aa: CASSQRTGEWDTDTQYF

v_call: TRBV27
j_call: TRBJ1-6
d_call: .
clone_size: .
cdr3_nt: TGTGCCAGCAGTTCGGGGGGCACGTCCTATAATTCACCCCTCCACTTT
cdr3_aa: CASSSGGTSYNSPLHF

v_call: TRBV4-1
j_call: TRBJ2-5
d_call: TRBD1
clone_size: few
cdr3_nt: TGCGCCAGCAGCCAAATGGACAGGGGTTTGGAGACCCAGTACTTC
cdr3_aa: CASSQMDRGLETQYF

v_call: TRBV7-2
j_call: TRBJ2-3
d_call: .
clone_size: .
cdr3_nt: TGTGCCAGCAGCTTACCGGACATTCCCTCTAGCACAGATACGCAGTATTTT
cdr3_aa: CASSLPDIPSSTDTQYF

v_call: TRBV7-9
j_call: TRBJ1-4
d_call: .
clone_size: few
cdr3_nt: TGTGCCAGCAGCTTAAGGGAAACTAATGAAAAACTGTTTTTT
cdr3_aa: CASSLRETNEKLFF

v_call: TRBV5-6
j_call: TRBJ2-2
d_call: .
clone_size: few
cdr3_nt: TGTGCCAGCAGCTTGCCGGGACAGAACACCGGGGAGCTGTTTTTT
cdr3_aa: CASSLPGQNTGELFF

v_call: TRBV4-1
j_call: TRBJ2-4
d_call: .
clone_size: many
cdr3_nt: TGCGCCAGCAGCCAAGATGAGGCGGGTTCCAAAAACATTCAGTACTTC
cdr3_aa: CASSQDEAGSKNIQYF